Listed below are T cell receptor beta chains from one sample, sequenced in a study of blood T cell repertoires in COVID-19. Clones were read by immunoSEQ multiplex PCR, and TCRdb kept only the in-frame ones, dropping some. The profile shows 300,000 or so clones, approximately 87% of them singletons. Sequencing used peripheral blood. The source is a woman in her 30s with COVID-19, enrolled during active disease. Each CDR3 is given with its conserved first and last residue. D genes are given only for firm matches. A row's size may be missing; if present it is once, few, many or a size class.

j_call	d_call	v_call	clone_size	cdr3_nt	cdr3_aa
TRBJ1-1	.	TRBV28	.	TGTGCCAGCATCTCCGGGGGGGGGTTTGAAGCTTTCTTT	CASISGGGFEAFF
TRBJ2-5	.	TRBV9	.	TGTGCCAGCAGCGTAGCGGCAGGGGGGACCCCGCAAGAGACCCAGTACTTC	CASSVAAGGTPQETQYF
TRBJ2-1	TRBD2	TRBV5-4	.	TGTGCCAGCAGCTCTCCTAGCGGGAGGGCCTACAATGAGCAGTTCTTC	CASSSPSGRAYNEQFF
TRBJ2-4	.	TRBV18	.	TGTGCCAGCTCACCAGGGGGCTTGGCCAAAAACATTCAGTACTTC	CASSPGGLAKNIQYF
TRBJ2-7	.	TRBV14	.	TGTGCCAGCAGCCAAGTTGGGCAGCAAACCTACGAGCAGTACTTC	CASSQVGQQTYEQYF
TRBJ1-1	.	TRBV4-1	once	TGCGCCAGCAGCGACGTTCAGGGAGGCACTGAAGCTTTCTTT	CASSDVQGGTEAFF
TRBJ1-2	TRBD1	TRBV4-1	.	TGCGCCAGCAGCCAAGAGGGACAGCGACTCTTATACACCTTC	CASSQEGQRLLYTF
TRBJ1-1	.	TRBV6-5	.	TGTGCCAGCATGTTTGAGTGGAACACTGAAGCTTTCTTT	CASMFEWNTEAFF
TRBJ1-6	.	TRBV28	once	TGTGCCAGCAGTTTTGGGAGGCCCCTCCACTTT	CASSFGRPLHF
TRBJ1-2	.	TRBV18	.	TGTGCCAGCTCACCTTCAGTGGCGGGGCTTCACTATGGCTACACCTTC	CASSPSVAGLHYGYTF
TRBJ1-2	TRBD1	TRBV5-4	.	TGTGCCAGCACTTCCCTGGGACAGACCTACACCTTC	CASTSLGQTYTF
TRBJ2-1	TRBD2	TRBV7-3	.	TGTGCCAGCAGCTTAACGGGCGGGAGTACTGATGAGCAGTTCTTC	CASSLTGGSTDEQFF
TRBJ1-2	.	TRBV3-1/TRBV3-2	.	TGTGCCAGCAGCCCTACAGCCCTGGCAGGGTTTGATGGCTACACCTTC	CASSPTALAGFDGYTF
TRBJ1-6	.	TRBV30	.	TGTGCCTGGAGGGGGGGTAGGGATTCACCCCTCCACTTT	CAWRGGRDSPLHF
TRBJ1-5	.	TRBV5-6	.	TGTGCCAGCAGCTTACAGGGAAATCAGCCCCAGCATTTT	CASSLQGNQPQHF
TRBJ2-5	TRBD2	TRBV11-2	once	TGTGCCAGCAGCTCCCCGACTAGCGGGAACCAAGAGACCCAGTACTTC	CASSSPTSGNQETQYF
TRBJ2-2	TRBD2	TRBV6-5	.	TGTGCCAGCAGTCGGACTAGCGACAGGGAGCTGTTTTTT	CASSRTSDRELFF
TRBJ1-3	TRBD1	TRBV3-1/TRBV3-2	.	TGTGCCAGCAGCCCCCGGGACAGCTCTGGAAACACCATATATTTT	CASSPRDSSGNTIYF
TRBJ1-1	.	TRBV7-9	.	TGTGCCAGCAGCTTAGGAGGAAGTATTACTGAAGCTTTCTTT	CASSLGGSITEAFF
TRBJ2-1	TRBD1	TRBV28	.	TGTGCCAGCAGCGGACCGGGACAGGGGATAAATGAGCAGTTCTTC	CASSGPGQGINEQFF
TRBJ2-7	TRBD2	TRBV7-9	.	TGTGCCAGCAGCCAAGGTCCTAGCGGGAGTTTCTACGAGCAGTACTTC	CASSQGPSGSFYEQYF
TRBJ2-7	TRBD1	TRBV6-5	few	TGTGCCAGCAGTACAGACAGGGGCGCCTACGAGCAGTACTTC	CASSTDRGAYEQYF
TRBJ1-3	TRBD1	TRBV5-1	.	TGCGCCAGCAGCTTCGACAGGGAGGAAAACACCATATATTTT	CASSFDREENTIYF
TRBJ1-5	.	TRBV7-9	once	TGTGCCAGCAGCCCCGACTGGGATCAGCCCCAGCATTTT	CASSPDWDQPQHF
TRBJ2-7	.	TRBV19	.	TGTGCCAGTAGTCGGGGATCCGACGAGCAGTACTTC	CASSRGSDEQYF
TRBJ2-2	.	TRBV7-9	.	TGTGCCAGCAACGCGCAGGTCTCCGGGGAGCTGTTTTTT	CASNAQVSGELFF
TRBJ2-1	TRBD2	TRBV5-1	.	TGCGCCAGCAGCTTAGGACTAGCGGATTACAATGAGCAGTTCTTC	CASSLGLADYNEQFF
TRBJ2-6	.	TRBV5-6	.	TGTGCCAGCAGCTTATACAGGGAGGGCGTCCTGACTTTC	CASSLYREGVLTF
TRBJ1-1	.	TRBV11-2	.	TGTGCCAGCAGCTTAGATTCAGGGTTCATGAACACTGAAGCTTTCTTT	CASSLDSGFMNTEAFF
TRBJ1-1	TRBD1	TRBV18	.	TGTGCCAGCTCACCACTCAGTGGGGACAGCACTGAAGCTTTCTTT	CASSPLSGDSTEAFF
TRBJ1-1	.	TRBV3-1/TRBV3-2	once	TGTGCCAGCAGCCAAAATCAGGGGAACACTGAAGCTTTCTTT	CASSQNQGNTEAFF
TRBJ1-2	TRBD1	TRBV28	.	TGTGCCACCCTATCGGAGAGGGGGCAATTCGGTGGCTACACCTTC	CATLSERGQFGGYTF
TRBJ2-7	TRBD1	TRBV7-6	.	TGTGCCAGCAGCGTGGGACAGGGGGTCAACGAGCAGTACTTC	CASSVGQGVNEQYF
TRBJ2-3	TRBD2	TRBV24-1	once	TGTGCCACCAGTGTAGGACTAGATGGCACAGATACGCAGTATTTT	CATSVGLDGTDTQYF
TRBJ2-3	.	TRBV19	.	TGTGCCAGTAGTATTCGAGATACGCAGTATTTT	CASSIRDTQYF
TRBJ2-5	.	TRBV7-2	.	TGTGCCAGCAGCCTTCTGGGACTCCCAGCAGGAGAGACCCAGTACTTC	CASSLLGLPAGETQYF
TRBJ1-6	.	TRBV24-1	few	TGTGCCACCAGTGCAGGGTTCTATAATTCACCCCTCCACTTT	CATSAGFYNSPLHF
TRBJ2-1	.	TRBV11-3	.	TGTGCCAGCAGCTTAGTTCGGGGGGCGGTCTACAATGAGCAGTTCTTC	CASSLVRGAVYNEQFF
TRBJ2-3	TRBD2	TRBV7-2	.	TGTGCCAGCAGCTTCCCCGAAGCGGGAGGGCCAACAGATACGCAGTATTTT	CASSFPEAGGPTDTQYF
TRBJ1-2	TRBD1	TRBV28	.	TGTGCCAGCAGTTTCACAGGGGGCGCTTTCTGGGGCTACACCTTC	CASSFTGGAFWGYTF
TRBJ1-2	TRBD1	TRBV3-1/TRBV3-2	.	TGTGCCAGCAGCCGGGACAGGGGGCATGGCTACACCTTC	CASSRDRGHGYTF
TRBJ1-1	.	TRBV19	.	TGTGCCAGTAGTATCGGGGGAAGCACTGAAGCTTTCTTT	CASSIGGSTEAFF
TRBJ2-5	.	TRBV2	.	TGTGCCAGCAGGGTCGACAGGAACCAAGAGACCCAGTACTTC	CASRVDRNQETQYF
TRBJ2-1	.	TRBV19	.	TGTGCCAGTAACCGACAGGGAGGCTCCTACAATGAGCAGTTCTTC	CASNRQGGSYNEQFF
TRBJ1-1	TRBD1	TRBV18	.	TGTGCCAGCTCACGCGAGATAGGGACAGAAGGGACTGAAGCTTTCTTT	CASSREIGTEGTEAFF
TRBJ2-1	.	TRBV5-8	.	TGTGCCAGCATCCTAGGTACGGCAGGGGCCTTCGAGCAGTTCTTC	CASILGTAGAFEQFF